This T cell receptor beta chain was captured in a study of blood T cell repertoires in COVID-19. On the study more broadly: Samples representing acute and convalescent COVID-19 were sourced from the United States, Italy and Spain. T cells, B-cell-depleted T cells, or PBMCs provided the cDNA or gDNA that served as material.

The V end lost 3 bases, the J end lost 4 bases, and 13 bases lay between the germline ends. Germline lookup yields CDR1 MNHEY and CDR2 SMNVEV (reference sequence). The CDR3 is made up of 15 amino acids. Authors' processing steps: Nucleated cell number was recorded as an estimate derived from reference gene primer amplification. Assay used: immunoSEQ multiplex PCR; TCRdb lists only in-frame clones, some missing. That table supplies the V and J calls and clone size; D and trimming were determined from the DNA. The table has about 83,000 clones, around three quarters seen once; the top ten hold about a fifth.

The sequenced sample consisted of peripheral blood. The receptor was derived from a woman of 80 years or more with active or convalescent COVID-19. This rearrangement joins TRBV27 to TRBJ1-5; no clear D gene. The CDR3 sequence is CASSLNGLGNQPQHF. Here the CDR3 DNA reads TGTGCCAGCAGTTTGAATGGACTGGGAAATCAGCCCCAGCATTTT.